The clone carrying this TCR beta chain was seen once. What it binds is not known. Compared with germline, one end of the junction differs, possibly owing to a read error. Some clones are missing from TCRdb's copy, which holds only in-frame ones; the method was immunoSEQ multiplex PCR. The sample lists fewer than 650,000 clones; 70% to 80% were seen once. The source of the sample is a study of shared clonotypes between healthy human individuals. Overall study results and limits: An anticipated effect of sequencing depth on clonotype sharing among donors was recognized.

This CDR3 contains 16 residues. Germline V gene data show CDR1 as SSHAT and CDR2 as FNYEAQ (reference sequence). The healthy adult donors were HIV-negative and reported no recent acute infections or vaccinations. The donors were all Caucasian adults (living in Nashville, Tennessee). This receptor was taken from a woman aged 35 to 49 in good health. Some clones in this sample may be carry-over from other donors' samples. The rearrangement uses TRBV7-7 and TRBJ2-5, with TRBD1 matching 7 bases. Sequences were obtained from PBMCs. The CDR3 DNA follows: TGTGCTAGCAGCTTAGGCGGCCAGGGGGACGGAGAGACCCAGTACTTC. This codes for CASSLGGQGDGETQYF.